Sequencing of this T cell receptor beta chain was carried out in a study of radiotherapy plus CTLA-4 blockade in lung cancer. Study observations and caveats: Blood-borne expansion of tumor-derived TCR clones followed radiotherapy plus ipilimumab. Early clonal dynamics of blood T cells, together with interferon-beta, were reported as the best response predictor.

The assay was immunoSEQ multiplex PCR, and TCRdb's table has in-frame clones only and misses some. The sample yields around 38,000 clones, 80% to 90% seen once. Patients with chemo-refractory metastatic non-small-cell lung cancer received focal radiation plus CTLA-4 blockade with ipilimumab. On this clone: Its antigen is not known.

Sequenced here: peripheral blood, sampled from a patient treated with radiotherapy plus ipilimumab. The TCR was taken from a human donor with non-small cell lung cancer whose response to radiotherapy plus ipilimumab could not be evaluated.

The CDR3 DNA reads as TGTGCCAGCAGTCCGCCCGGGGTTAACTATGGCTACACCTTC. Protein: CASSPPGVNYGYTF. This chain joins TRBV5-6 and TRBJ1-2; D not resolved. The V gene's germline CDR1 is SGHDT and CDR2 YYEEEE. Trimming pared 5 bases from V and 1 base from J, leaving 12 bases between. The CDR3 runs 14 residues. The whole variable domain, remainder taken from reference TRBV5-6 and TRBJ1-2, is DAGVTQSPTHLIKTRGQQVTLRCSPKSGHDTVSWYQQALGQGPQFIFQYYEEEERQRGNFPDRFSGHQFPNYSSELNVNALLLGDSALYLCASSPPGVNYGYTFGSGTRLTVV.